Listed here are 20 T cell receptor beta chains from one sample, sequenced in a study of blood T cell repertoires in COVID-19. Sequencing was performed with immunoSEQ multiplex PCR; in TCRdb, only in-frame clones are kept and a portion is missing. The sample lists fewer than 500,000 clones, 75% to 90% occurring once. Specimen: PBMCs or T cells enriched from blood (not recorded which). The receptor set was obtained from a man aged 25-40 years who had recovered from COVID-19.

Only one count was recorded for this clone. The V and J genes are TRBV2 and TRBJ2-6, with TRBD1 matching 9 bases. There are 16 residues in the CDR3. V lost 7 bases and J lost 0; bases outside the gene matches: 4. Germline V lookup: CDR1 SNHLY, CDR2 FYNNEI. CDR3 in amino acids: CASIKDRGSGANVLTF. CDR3 DNA sequence: TGTGCCAGCATTAAGGACAGGGGCTCTGGGGCCAACGTCCTGACTTTC. The complete variable domain, with remaining parts taken from reference TRBV2 and TRBJ2-6, reads EPEVTQTPSHQVTQMGQEVILRCVPISNHLYFYWYRQILGQKVEFLVSFYNNEISEKSEIFDDQFSVERPDGSNFTLKIRSTKLEDSAMYFCASIKDRGSGANVLTFGAGSRLTVL.

The V gene is TRBV7-9, the J gene TRBJ2-7, with a possible D match to TRBD1 (6 bases). The V gene lost 2 bases and the J gene lost 6 bases, with 8 bases spanning the gap. This CDR3 region has 12 residues. Germline assignment: CDR1 SEHNR and CDR2 FQNEAQ (reference sequence). The CDR3 region is CASSLFRGEQYF. Here the CDR3 DNA reads TGTGCCAGCAGCTTATTCAGGGGCGAGCAGTACTTC. Filled out from reference TRBV7-9 and TRBJ2-7, the complete variable domain reads DTGVSQNPRHKITKRGQNVTFRCDPISEHNRLYWYRQTLGQGPEFLTYFQNEAQLEKSRLLSDRFSAERPKGSFSTLEIQRTEQGDSAMYLCASSLFRGEQYFGPGTRLTVT.

This chain uses TRBV4-2 with TRBJ1-4; D gene uncertain. Germline V gives CDR1 LGHNA, CDR2 YNFKEQ. Trimming took 1 base from V and 0 from J, leaving 12 bases between them. The CDR3 has 17 amino acids. CDR3 in DNA: TGTGCCAGCAGCCAAGGTACTACAATTCCAACTAATGAAAAACTGTTTTTT. This translates into CASSQGTTIPTNEKLFF.

The DNA of the CDR3 is TGTGCCAGCAGTTTCCGCCCGGGACTAGAGCCCCACGAGCAGTACTTC. It yields the protein CASSFRPGLEPHEQYF. The gene calls are TRBV27 and TRBJ2-7; 8 bases fit TRBD2. The CDR3 sequence is 16 residues long. With V trimmed by 3 bases and J by 5 bases, 12 bases remained unmatched. Per germline, CDR1 MNHEY and CDR2 SMNVEV (reference sequence).

The chain combines TRBV9 with TRBJ2-2; 7 positions agree with TRBD2. Germline lookup yields CDR1 SGDLS and CDR2 YYNGEE. Trimming at V came to 0 bases and at J to 2 bases, leaving 1 base not matched to a gene. This CDR3 spans 15 amino acids. The CDR3: CASSVGLANTGELFF. The DNA of the CDR3 is TGTGCCAGCAGCGTAGGACTAGCAAACACCGGGGAGCTGTTTTTT.

The V call is TRBV28, the J call TRBJ2-5; tentative D call: TRBD1 (6 bases). The V and J ends lost 5 bases and 1 base respectively, with 14 bases between them. The length of the CDR3 is 15 residues. The germline V gene encodes CDR1 MDHEN and CDR2 SYDVKM. CDR3 sequence reads: CASSGGGQIQETQYF. The CDR3 nucleotides read TGTGCCAGCAGTGGTGGAGGACAGATCCAAGAGACCCAGTACTTC.

This clone was detected only once. The CDR3 DNA reads TGTGCCAGCAGCGGGGGGGACGGAGCTTTCTTT. Translation: CASSGGDGAFF. The chain recombines TRBV28 with TRBJ1-1; D is possibly TRBD1 (5 bases). Trimming took 6 bases from V and 10 from J, leaving 12 bases between them. Germline lookup yields CDR1 MDHEN and CDR2 SYDVKM. CDR3 length: 11 amino acids.

The chain couples TRBV10-3 to TRBJ1-5; the D is unclear. CDR1 and CDR2 (germline): ENHRY, SYGVKD. Trimming pared 1 base from V and 5 bases from J, leaving 6 bases between. The CDR3 runs to 13 residues. The CDR3 nucleotides are TGTGCCATCAGTGAGTACAGTCATCAGCCCCAGCATTTT. It specifies CAISEYSHQPQHF.

This chain joins TRBV5-1 and TRBJ2-1, with 8 bases aligning to TRBD1. This CDR3 has 15 residues. J gave up 2 bases and V 0 bases, and 1 base lay outside the gene matches. Germline V gene sequence: CDR1 SGHRS, CDR2 YFSETQ. CDR3 protein: CASSLVQGAYNEQFF. In DNA form, the CDR3 reads TGCGCCAGCAGCTTGGTACAGGGGGCCTACAATGAGCAGTTCTTC.

The chain has TRBV7-9 and TRBJ2-1; 11 positions agree with TRBD2. Unmatched junction bases numbered 7, after V lost 5 bases and J lost 4 bases. The CDR3 is made up of 16 amino acids. Germline CDR1 reads SEHNR; CDR2 reads FQNEAQ (reference sequence). The chain's CDR3 is CASSHQLAGEYNEQFF. CDR3 bases: TGTGCCAGCAGCCACCAACTAGCGGGAGAATACAATGAGCAGTTCTTC.

The chain uses TRBV28 and TRBJ2-7, with a tentative D call TRBD2 (5 bases). This CDR3 comprises 13 residues. Germline CDR1 reads MDHEN; CDR2 reads SYDVKM. V shed 8 bases and J shed 2 bases, with 13 bases lying between them. The CDR3 DNA reads TGTGCCAGCTTGAGGGAGATCCCCTACGAGCAGTACTTC. It specifies CASLREIPYEQYF.

The rearrangement links TRBV7-3 to TRBJ1-2; 7 bases map to TRBD1. The CDR3 covers 15 residues. CDR1 is SGHTA, CDR2 FQGTGA, per germline. Trimming cost V 0 bases and J 2 bases; bases outside gene matches: 3. The CDR3 region is CASSLTPGGNYGYTF. The CDR3 nucleotides are TGTGCCAGCAGCTTAACACCAGGGGGAAACTATGGCTACACCTTC.

The chain links TRBV2 to TRBJ2-1; no clear D gene. Germline V gene data show CDR1 as SNHLY and CDR2 as FYNNEI. V shed 1 base and J shed 0 bases, with 7 bases lying between them. The CDR3 runs to 15 residues. The CDR3 coding sequence is TGTGCCAGCAGTGAAGACTGGAGCTCCTACAATGAGCAGTTCTTC. Protein product: CASSEDWSSYNEQFF.

In this sample, this clone turned up a few times. The chain combines TRBV28 with TRBJ1-5, with D possibly TRBD1 on 6 matching bases. Germline-derived CDR1 and CDR2 are MDHEN and SYDVKM. The ends were cut back, 3 bases at V and 9 bases at J, with 18 bases in the middle. The CDR3 runs 15 residues. DNA for the CDR3: TGTGCCAGCAGTTTGGGGGGGGCCCAGCCCCCGCCCCAGCATTTT. It specifies CASSLGGAQPPPQHF.

The CDR3 DNA is TGCGCCAGCAGCTTATCCAGGGGGGAGACCCAGTACTTC. It translates to CASSLSRGETQYF. This chain connects TRBV5-1 to TRBJ2-5; 7 nucleotides line up with TRBD1. J was trimmed by 5 bases and V by 2 bases; bases with no gene match: 3. In germline, CDR1 is SGHRS, CDR2 YFSETQ. The CDR3 totals 13 residues.

V and J are TRBV29-1 and TRBJ2-2; 9 bases line up with TRBD2. The CDR3 totals 14 residues. CDR1 and CDR2 (germline): SQVTM, ANQGSEA. V was clipped by 2 bases and J by 6 bases; unmatched bases: 4. The CDR3 spells CSVERREGPGELFF. CDR3 nucleotide sequence: TGCAGCGTTGAACGGCGGGAGGGCCCCGGGGAGCTGTTTTTT.

This sequence joins TRBV5-5 and TRBJ2-1; TRBD2 agrees at 11 bases. The germline CDR1 and CDR2 sequences are SGHKS and YYEKEE (reference sequence). The junction had 2 bases not matched to a gene; V was cut back by 0 bases and J by 6 bases. The length of the CDR3 is 15 residues. The CDR3 region is CASSLVAGGLNEQFF. The CDR3 nucleotides read TGTGCCAGCAGCTTGGTAGCGGGAGGGCTCAATGAGCAGTTCTTC. The entire variable domain, with the rest obtained from reference TRBV5-5 and TRBJ2-1, is as follows: DAGVTQSPTHLIKTRGQQVTLRCSPISGHKSVSWYQQVLGQGPQFIFQYYEKEERGRGNFPDRFSARQFPNYSSELNVNALLLGDSALYLCASSLVAGGLNEQFFGPGTRLTVL.

The rearrangement uses TRBV19 and TRBJ2-1; 8 bases align to TRBD2. The CDR3 loop spans 17 amino acids. The V and J ends lost 7 bases and 0 bases, in that order; junction bases with no gene match: 11. The germline CDR1 and CDR2 sequences are LNHDA and SQIVND (reference sequence). DNA of the CDR3: TGTGCCAGTATGGCTAGGCCGGGGGGGAGCTCCTACAATGAGCAGTTCTTC. It is translated as CASMARPGGSSYNEQFF.

The chain is built from TRBV1 and TRBJ1-2; the table's D call, TRBD1, was not checked against the DNA. TRBV1 is deemed a pseudogene. CDR3 length: 15 residues. The CDR3 is CTSSHNLDRENGYTF. In DNA form, the CDR3 reads TGCACCAGCAGCCATAACTTGGACAGGGAAAATGGCTACACCTTC.

J is TRBJ2-5 and V is TRBV3-1 (or the pseudogene TRBV3-2); 12 nucleotides match TRBD2. V gave up 0 bases and J gave up 7 bases; unmatched junction bases: 12. Germline CDR1 LGHDT, CDR2 YNNKEL (reference sequence). The CDR3 sequence is 18 residues long. CDR3 nucleotide sequence: TGTGCCAGCAGCCAAGATTTTTCTAGCGGGAGGGCCGGGTGGACCCAGTACTTC. Its translation: CASSQDFSSGRAGWTQYF.